This passage covers 20 T cell receptor beta chains from one sample sequenced in a study of blood T cell repertoires in COVID-19. TCRdb's table, derived via immunoSEQ multiplex PCR, lists solely in-frame clones and lacks some. The sample records 60,000 to 80,000 clones, 84% being singletons. The sequencing input was peripheral blood. The receptors stem from a middle-aged man with active COVID-19.

This clone was seen a few times. The CDR3 loop reads CASSPPAGGSGDTQYF. As DNA, the CDR3 is TGTGCCAGCTCACCACCAGCAGGGGGCAGTGGAGATACGCAGTATTTT. The chain is built from TRBV18 and TRBJ2-3, with TRBD1 matching over 8 bases. With V trimmed by 0 bases and J by 5 bases, 7 bases remained unmatched. CDR1 KGHSH and CDR2 LQKENI come from the germline V gene. This CDR3 contains 16 residues.

This sequence joins TRBV5-4 and TRBJ2-5; D perhaps matches TRBD1 (7 bases). Germline CDR1 is SGHNT and CDR2 is YYREEE (reference sequence). The CDR3 loop spans 16 amino acids. Trimming left V 4 bases short and J 5 bases short, with 21 bases between. As DNA, the CDR3 is TGTGCCAGCAGCCAGGGACAGCCCGGGGGCCTGGAGACCCAGTACTTC. Translating gives CASSQGQPGGLETQYF.

For the CDR3, the DNA is TGTGCCAGCAGTTTGGGACAGGAAGAGACCCAGTACTTC. This translates into CASSLGQEETQYF. The chain has TRBV12-3 or TRBV12-4 and TRBJ2-5; 8 nucleotides agree with TRBD1. J gave up 3 bases and V 3 bases, and 0 bases lay outside the gene matches. The CDR3 consists of 13 residues.

The gene calls are TRBV6-5 and TRBJ1-2; D not certain. The CDR3 totals 15 residues. Germline V CDR1 and CDR2: MNHEY, SVGAGI. The germline V and J ends were trimmed by 0 bases and 4 bases, with 12 bases remaining between them. CDR3 nucleotides: TGTGCCAGCAGTTACTCGGGCGGAGGGCCCTATGGCTACACCTTC. It specifies CASSYSGGGPYGYTF.

This clone was observed a handful of times. The rearrangement uses TRBV5-1 and TRBJ2-7; a weak D match, TRBD1 (6 bases). The germline gives CDR1 SGHRS, CDR2 YFSETQ. Trimming took 0 bases from V and 2 from J, leaving 12 bases between them. CDR3 length: 15 residues. The CDR3 nucleotides read TGCGCCAGCAGCTTGGAGTGGGGGCCAGCCTACGAGCAGTACTTC. This encodes CASSLEWGPAYEQYF.

This chain uses TRBV7-2 with TRBJ1-6, with unresolved D. Germline loops: CDR1 SGHTA, CDR2 FQGNSA. The ends were cut back, 5 bases at V and 6 bases at J, with 5 bases in the middle. The CDR3 loop spans 12 amino acids. The CDR3 sequence is CASSGFNSPLHF. In DNA, the CDR3 is TGTGCCAGCAGCGGCTTTAATTCACCCCTCCACTTT.

This clone has a single count. This chain links TRBV5-1 with TRBJ1-2, with D maybe TRBD1 (6 bases). The CDR3 extends over 14 amino acids. V lost 0 bases and J 6 bases, leaving 12 bases between the germline ends. Germline CDR1 and CDR2: SGHRS and YFSETQ. The CDR3 loop is CASSLETGLNGYTF. The CDR3 DNA reads as TGCGCCAGCAGCTTGGAAACAGGGTTGAATGGCTACACCTTC. Supplemented by reference TRBV5-1 and TRBJ1-2, the full variable domain reads KAGVTQTPRYLIKTRGQQVTLSCSPISGHRSVSWYQQTPGQGLQFLFEYFSETQRNKGNFPGRFSGRQFSNSRSEMNVSTLELGDSALYLCASSLETGLNGYTFGSGTRLTVV.

The chain is built from TRBV19 and TRBJ1-2; perhaps TRBD1 as D (5 bases). The CDR3 is made up of 14 amino acids. V gave up 3 bases and J gave up 4 bases, with 12 bases separating them. The germline gives CDR1 LNHDA, CDR2 SQIVND (reference sequence). The CDR3 sequence is CASSMPGLSYGYTF. The CDR3 DNA is TGTGCCAGTAGTATGCCAGGGCTCTCCTATGGCTACACCTTC.

J is TRBJ2-7 and V is TRBV11-2, with D unresolved. This CDR3 contains 14 residues. With 2 bases removed from V and 2 bases from J, the gap between germline ends came to 10 bases. Germline V gene lookup returns CDR1 SGHAT and CDR2 FQNNGV. This CDR3 reads CASSLITPAYEQYF. CDR3 sequence (DNA): TGTGCCAGCAGCTTAATCACCCCGGCCTACGAGCAGTACTTC.

There are a few counts of this clone. The rearrangement links TRBV12-3 or TRBV12-4 to TRBJ1-1; a possible D gene is TRBD1 (5 bases). The CDR3 sequence is 12 residues long. Trimming shortened V by 4 bases and J by 8 bases, and 11 bases separated the two germline ends. CDR3 coding DNA: TGTGCCAGCAGTTCGAGACAGCTGGAAGCTTTCTTT. It translates to CASSSRQLEAFF.

The V gene is TRBV10-3, the J gene TRBJ1-3; 10 bases align to TRBD1. This CDR3 contains 15 residues. The V gene end was trimmed by 6 bases and the J gene end by 2 bases; junction bases not matched to a gene: 4. In germline, CDR1 is ENHRY, CDR2 SYGVKD. The CDR3 is CAISGTGDPGNTIYF. The CDR3 DNA reads as TGTGCCATCAGCGGGACAGGGGATCCTGGAAACACCATATATTTT.

This clone has just one count. V gene TRBV12-3 or TRBV12-4 combines with J gene TRBJ1-2, with D maybe TRBD1 (6 bases). The ends were cut back, 7 bases at V and 12 bases at J, with 21 bases in the middle. CDR3 length equals 13 residues. This CDR3 reads CASTHTSGVRHTF. CDR3 sequence (DNA): TGTGCCAGCACGCATACCTCAGGGGTACGGCACACCTTC.

The rearrangement links TRBV7-2 to TRBJ1-2, with D hard to call. Between the trimmed V and J ends, which lost 5 bases and 0 bases, there was a span of 7 bases. This CDR3 comprises 13 residues. CDR1 and CDR2 (germline): SGHTA, FQGNSA. The CDR3 loop reads CASSDTPNYGYTF. DNA of the CDR3: TGTGCCAGCAGCGACACGCCTAACTATGGCTACACCTTC.

This chain joins TRBV4-2 and TRBJ2-7, with D perhaps TRBD1 (6 bases). Per germline, CDR1 LGHNA and CDR2 YNFKEQ. The CDR3 extends over 15 amino acids. V was trimmed by 2 bases and J by 3 bases, leaving 14 bases between them. CDR3 coding DNA: TGTGCCAGCAGCCAACACCTCAGGGGCAGCTACGAGCAGTACTTC. It translates to CASSQHLRGSYEQYF.

V gene TRBV4-1 combines with J gene TRBJ1-1, with D maybe TRBD1 (6 bases). The CDR3 runs 16 residues. CDR1 MGHRA and CDR2 YSYEKL come from the germline V gene. Trimming pared 5 bases from V and 11 bases from J, leaving 27 bases between. In DNA, the CDR3 is TGCGCCAGCAGCTTACCGGGGACAAGGGGACGTCGGTGGGCTTTCTTT. Translating gives CASSLPGTRGRRWAFF.

This clone is a singleton in its sample. The J gene is TRBJ1-2, the V gene TRBV30, with 9 bases matching TRBD1. Germline CDR1 GTSNPN, CDR2 SVGIG (reference sequence). The CDR3 sequence is 15 residues long. Trimming at V came to 1 base and at J to 6 bases, leaving 9 bases not matched to a gene. The CDR3 DNA sequence: TGTGCCTGGAGTGGGGGGACAGGGTATGGGGATGGCTACACCTTC. It encodes CAWSGGTGYGDGYTF.

The rearrangement uses TRBV7-2 and TRBJ2-3; D gene uncertain. The CDR3 extends over 15 amino acids. V gave up 4 bases and J gave up 5 bases, with 16 bases separating them. In germline, CDR1 is SGHTA, CDR2 FQGNSA. The CDR3 sequence is CASSSHALLGDTQYF. CDR3 nucleotide sequence: TGTGCCAGCAGCTCCCACGCGCTCCTAGGAGATACGCAGTATTTT.

The chain employs TRBV6-2 or TRBV6-3 and TRBJ2-3; 12 nucleotides align to TRBD2. Germline loops: CDR1 MNHEY, CDR2 SVGEGT. V shed 4 bases and J 4 bases; nucleotides not matched to a gene: 3. This CDR3 has 15 residues. The CDR3 DNA sequence: TGTGCCAGCAGTTCTAGCGGGGGGGCCCCAGATACGCAGTATTTT. Encoded protein: CASSSSGGAPDTQYF.

This clone was seen more than once but under ten times. V usage is TRBV7-9 and J usage is TRBJ2-1; D possibly corresponds to TRBD1 (6 bases). This CDR3 contains 16 residues. Trimming took off 5 bases at V and 2 bases at J, with 16 bases between the two ends. Germline CDR1 is SEHNR and CDR2 is FQNEAQ (reference sequence). The CDR3 loop is CASSHSTGRPYNEQFF. For the CDR3, the DNA is TGTGCCAGCAGCCACTCCACAGGGCGCCCCTACAATGAGCAGTTCTTC.

This chain uses TRBV4-1 with TRBJ2-3; 13 nucleotides match TRBD2. CDR1 and CDR2 from the germline V gene are MGHRA and YSYEKL. The V segment lost 3 bases and the J segment 5 bases; nucleotides outside the gene matches: 5. The CDR3 spans 16 residues. The CDR3 region is CASSQPGTSGKDTQYF. Here the CDR3 DNA reads TGCGCCAGCAGCCAGCCCGGGACTAGCGGGAAAGATACGCAGTATTTT.